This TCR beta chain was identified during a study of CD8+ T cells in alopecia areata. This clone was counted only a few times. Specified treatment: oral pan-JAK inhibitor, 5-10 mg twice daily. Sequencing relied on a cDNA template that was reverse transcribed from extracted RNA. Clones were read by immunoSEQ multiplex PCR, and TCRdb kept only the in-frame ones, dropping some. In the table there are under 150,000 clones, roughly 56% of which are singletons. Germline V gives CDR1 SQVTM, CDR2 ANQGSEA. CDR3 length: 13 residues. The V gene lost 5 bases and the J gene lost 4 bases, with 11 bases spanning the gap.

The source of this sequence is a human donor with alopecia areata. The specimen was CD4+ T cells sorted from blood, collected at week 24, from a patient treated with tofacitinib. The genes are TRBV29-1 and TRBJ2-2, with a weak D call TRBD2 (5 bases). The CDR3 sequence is CSVRETGTGELFF. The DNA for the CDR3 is TGCAGCGTTCGGGAAACGGGCACCGGGGAGCTGTTTTTT.